This T cell receptor (beta chain) was sequenced in a study of response to subunit inactivated influenza vaccine. CDR3 length: 12 residues. Germline CDR1 is MNHEY and CDR2 is SVGEGT. J lost 5 bases, V lost 10 bases, and 2 bases had no gene match. TCRdb re-analysed the RT-PCR reads in MiXCR, keeping a single row per CDR3 protein. The table has 430,000 or so distinct CDR3 sequences, 9.5% to 13% seen once; the top ten hold more than 10%. The sample holds a few counts of this clonotype. Its antigen remains unknown. Findings of the study overall: It was suggested by the authors that few new T cells are recruited by each seasonal influenza vaccination.

This clonotype was obtained from a man in his fifties who received an inactivated influenza vaccine. The V gene is TRBV6-2 or TRBV6-3, the J gene TRBJ2-1; 10 bases align to TRBD2. This specimen was PBMCs from blood, taken around seven weeks after vaccination. CDR3 DNA sequence: TGTGCCACCGGACTAGCGGACAATGAGCAGTTCTTC. Translation gives CATGLADNEQFF.